This TCR beta chain stems from a study of T cell changes during pregnancy in multiple sclerosis. V trimming: 1 base; J trimming: 8 bases; junction bases outside the gene matches: 3. Germline CDR1 is MGHRA and CDR2 is YSYEKL. This CDR3 comprises 15 residues. TCRdb's copy holds only in-frame clones and misses some; the assay was immunoSEQ multiplex PCR. The sample lists tens of thousands of clones, 80% to 95% occurring once. The starting material was peripheral blood, obtained in the third trimester of pregnancy. The TCR originated in a female donor with multiple sclerosis, enrolled in a pregnancy study. J is TRBJ2-1 and V is TRBV4-1, with 12 bases lining up with TRBD2. The CDR3 region is CASSQASGRAYEQFF. Here the CDR3 DNA reads TGCGCCAGCAGCCAAGCTAGCGGGAGGGCCTATGAGCAGTTCTTC.